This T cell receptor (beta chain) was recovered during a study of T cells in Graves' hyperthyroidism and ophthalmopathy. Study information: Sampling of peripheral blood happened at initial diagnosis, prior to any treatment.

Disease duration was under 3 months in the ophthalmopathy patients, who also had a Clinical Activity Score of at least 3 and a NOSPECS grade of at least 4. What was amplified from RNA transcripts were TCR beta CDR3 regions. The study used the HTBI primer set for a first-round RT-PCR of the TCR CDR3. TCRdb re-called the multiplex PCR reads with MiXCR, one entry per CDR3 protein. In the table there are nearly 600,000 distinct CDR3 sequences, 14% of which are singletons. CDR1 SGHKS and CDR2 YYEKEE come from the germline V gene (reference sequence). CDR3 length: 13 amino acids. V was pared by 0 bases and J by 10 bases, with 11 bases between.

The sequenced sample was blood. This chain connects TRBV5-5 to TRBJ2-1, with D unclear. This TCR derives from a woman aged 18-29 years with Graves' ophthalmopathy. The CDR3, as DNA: TGTGCCAGCAGCTTGGAGGAGCGCGGCGAGCAGTTCTTC. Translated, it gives CASSLEERGEQFF.